This T cell receptor (beta chain) was documented in a study of blood T cell repertoires in COVID-19. Background on the study: Some COVID-19 samples were acute and others convalescent; all came from the United States, Italy and Spain. T cells, B-cell-depleted T cells, or PBMCs supplied cDNA or gDNA.

CDR1 SGHAT and CDR2 FQNNGV come from the germline V gene. With 2 bases removed from V and 4 bases from J, the gap between germline ends came to 8 bases. This CDR3 spans 13 amino acids. Authors' analysis steps: Cell counts per sample came from amplifying reference gene primers. Sequencing was performed with immunoSEQ multiplex PCR; in TCRdb, only in-frame clones are kept and a portion is missing. V, J and clone size are those of that table, while D and trimming were read from the DNA. Among some 66,000 clones listed, about three quarters were seen once. The TCR sequence derives from a woman aged 80 or over with acute or convalescent COVID-19. Sequenced input: peripheral blood. The chain has TRBV11-2 and TRBJ1-1; D call uncertain. CDR3 sequence: CASSLTVTTEAFF. The DNA of the CDR3 is TGTGCCAGCAGCTTAACAGTCACCACTGAAGCTTTCTTT.